This T cell receptor (beta chain) is drawn from a study of T cell repertoires in cytomegalovirus infection. Looking at the study overall: Both recently identified HLA-C-restricted and well-studied HLA-B-restricted CMV epitopes were used in the study. Indicated by public TCR beta signatures were CMV infection and matching HLA type.

TCRdb fed the reads into MiXCR, producing one record per CDR3 protein. Seen here are around 800,000 distinct CDR3 sequences, less than 35% observed once, and the top ten hold around 11%. In the case of this clonotype: Its antigen is still unknown.

Study results and limitations: Adding up the frequency of public TCR beta families identified people who carried CMV plus the relevant HLA. Dominating the ex vivo response were TCR beta clonotypes that were CMV-specific and HLA-C-restricted.

This CDR3 comprises 16 residues. Germline CDR1 reads MNHNS; CDR2 reads SASEGT. V gave up 3 bases and J gave up 6 bases; unmatched junction bases: 5. The TCR was taken from a human donor in good health (CMV status not recorded). Some clones in this sample may be carry-over from other donors' samples. V usage is TRBV6-1 and J usage is TRBJ1-6, with TRBD1 matching 10 bases. The specimen was cultured CD8+ T cells from PBMCs, collected from culture after CMV antigen stimulation. The CDR3 protein is CASSELRDRGNSPLHF. The CDR3 DNA follows: TGTGCCAGCAGTGAGCTGAGGGACAGGGGTAATTCACCCCTCCACTTT.